The source of this TCR beta chain is a study of T cells in Graves' hyperthyroidism and ophthalmopathy. Study at large: Peripheral blood samples were taken at initial diagnosis, prior to any treatment.

V lost 3 bases and J 4 bases, leaving 7 bases between the germline ends. The CDR3 sequence is 13 residues long. Germline V gene sequence: CDR1 MDHEN, CDR2 SYDVKM. RNA transcripts gave rise to amplified TCR beta CDR3 regions. RT-PCR in the first round (using the HTBI primer set) targeted the TCR CDR3. TCRdb reprocessed the multiplex PCR reads via MiXCR and lists one record per CDR3 protein. The table shows about 620,000 distinct CDR3 sequences, with under 20% occurring only once. Patients counted as stable if ophthalmopathy did not develop within 18 months. It was uncontrolled infection, other autoimmune disease, pregnancy or lactation that excluded patients. Clinical symptoms, serum thyroxine and TRAb, thyroid ultrasound and orbital computed tomography together formed the diagnostic basis. This clonotype was detected ten times or more.

This receptor was identified in a woman aged 25 to 39 with Graves' hyperthyroidism. Sample: blood. The J gene is TRBJ2-1, the V gene TRBV28, with D possibly matching TRBD2 (5 bases). CDR3 in amino acids: CASSFRGYNEQFF. The CDR3 DNA follows: TGTGCCAGCAGTTTTAGAGGGTACAATGAGCAGTTCTTC.